This is a list of T cell receptor beta chains from one sample in a study of OX40 agonist ivuxolimab in advanced cancers. Assay used: immunoSEQ multiplex PCR; TCRdb lists only in-frame clones, some missing. The table lists tens of thousands of clones, approximately 81% of them singletons, with under 4.5% in the top ten. The sample was CD4+ or CD8+ T cells sorted from blood, taken in a trial of the OX40 agonist ivuxolimab. Receptors originate from an adult with an advanced solid tumor such as melanoma, head and neck, liver or kidney cancer. Both conserved end residues are part of each CDR3. D genes are given only for firm matches. Some rows mark clone size as missing; the rest say once, few, many or name a class of expanded clone.

>TRBV2|TRBJ1-6|-|-
TGTGCCAGCAGACCCGGACTCGGGGATTCACCCCTCCACTTT
CASRPGLGDSPLHF
>TRBV19|TRBJ2-7|-|TRBD2
TGTGCCAGTAGTCTCGGGACTAGCGGTTTCTCCTACGAGCAGTACTTC
CASSLGTSGFSYEQYF
>TRBV5-1|TRBJ1-4|few|-
TGCGCCAGCAGCTTGGACGCTACCGGGGACGGGCCAAATGAAAAACTGTTTTTT
CASSLDATGDGPNEKLFF
>TRBV7-8|TRBJ2-5|-|-
TGTGCCAGCAGCCTTGGCCAGCAAGAGACCCAGTACTTC
CASSLGQQETQYF
>TRBV27|TRBJ1-6|-|-
TGTGCCAGCAGGGAAAACCAGGGGTCGTATAATTCACCCCTCCACTTT
CASRENQGSYNSPLHF
>TRBV6-6|TRBJ2-2|-|-
TGTGCCAGCAGTTACTCGGGGGTTTCTAACACCGGGGAGCTGTTTTTT
CASSYSGVSNTGELFF
>TRBV27|TRBJ2-6|once|-
TGTGCCAGCAGTAAACAGGTTACCTCTGGGGCCAACGTCCTGACTTTC
CASSKQVTSGANVLTF
>TRBV18|TRBJ2-5|-|TRBD2
TGTGCCAGCCAAGGACTAGCGGACGGGGAGACCCAGTACTTC
CASQGLADGETQYF
>TRBV2|TRBJ2-2|-|TRBD2
TGTGCCAGCAGCGACTCGGGACTAGCGGGAGTTCTAAACACCGGGGAGCTGTTTTTT
CASSDSGLAGVLNTGELFF
>TRBV6-1|TRBJ1-1|-|-
TGTGCCAGCAGGATGTCGGGAGGTAACACTGAAGCTTTCTTT
CASRMSGGNTEAFF
>TRBV6-9|TRBJ2-2|few|-
TGTGCCAGCAGTTACTCGGGTGTGAGCACACACGGGGAGCTGTTTTTT
CASSYSGVSTHGELFF
>TRBV28|TRBJ2-7|-|-
TGTGCCAGCAGTTTCCCGGGAACCTACGAGCAGTACTTC
CASSFPGTYEQYF
>TRBV19|TRBJ1-1|once|-
TGTGCCAGTAACCTAGGGGCAGGGAGGGGCACTGAAGCTTTCTTT
CASNLGAGRGTEAFF
>TRBV5-1|TRBJ2-1|-|-
TGCGCCAGCAGCGGCTCATTAGCAAGAACCTACAATGAGCAGTTCTTC
CASSGSLARTYNEQFF
>TRBV7-2|TRBJ2-3|-|TRBD1
TGTGCCAGCAGCTTAGCTAGGGGGCAGGATACGCAGTATTTT
CASSLARGQDTQYF
>TRBV28|TRBJ2-4|-|-
TGTGCCAGCAGTCCTTCTGGGTCCGAAGACATTCAGTACTTC
CASSPSGSEDIQYF
>TRBV5-4|TRBJ1-2|-|-
TGTGCCAGCAGCTTGCCAGGAACAGTCTATGGCTACACCTTC
CASSLPGTVYGYTF
>TRBV7-2|TRBJ2-5|-|TRBD2
TGTGCCAGCAGCCCCTGGGGGGGCCAAGAGACCCAGTACTTC
CASSPWGGQETQYF
>TRBV9|TRBJ2-2|few|-
TGTGCCAGCAGCGTAGCGCAGAATCGAGGGGAGCTGTTTTTT
CASSVAQNRGELFF
>TRBV6-1|TRBJ2-2|-|-
TGTGCCAGCAGAGATATCTCGGAGGGCGGGGAGCTGTTTTTT
CASRDISEGGELFF
>TRBV4-2|TRBJ2-7|-|-
TGTGCCAGCAGCCAAGATAAGGCAGGGGAACGCTACGAGCAGTACTTC
CASSQDKAGERYEQYF
>TRBV6-5|TRBJ2-5|-|-
TGTGCCAGCAGTTACAGGGGCAGAGAGACCCAGTACTTC
CASSYRGRETQYF
>TRBV5-4|TRBJ2-3|-|TRBD2
TGTGCCAGCAGCCCCCGACTAGCCACAGATACGCAGTATTTT
CASSPRLATDTQYF
>TRBV19|TRBJ2-7|-|TRBD2
TGTGCCAGTAGTATAGTAGCGGGAGACCCTCACGAGCAGTACTTC
CASSIVAGDPHEQYF
>TRBV28|TRBJ1-1|-|-
TGTGCCAGCACCCGGGAGGACGGAACTGAAGCTTTCTTT
CASTREDGTEAFF
>TRBV18|TRBJ2-7|-|TRBD1
TGTGCCAGCTCACGCGGACAGGGCGTCCGAGTTCCTTACGAGCAGTACTTC
CASSRGQGVRVPYEQYF
>TRBV23-1|TRBJ1-3|few|-
TGCGCCAGCAGACTGGGCACGGCCATCTCTGGAAACACCATATATTTT
CASRLGTAISGNTIYF
>TRBV15|TRBJ2-4|-|-
TGTGCCACCAGCAGAGTAGGAGTAGGAAACATTCAGTACTTC
CATSRVGVGNIQYF
>TRBV7-9|TRBJ2-7|once|-
TGTGCCAGCAGCTTAGTACCGAGCTCCTACGAGCAGTACTTC
CASSLVPSSYEQYF
>TRBV5-4|TRBJ2-3|-|TRBD2
TGTGCCAGCAGCCCGGGACTAGCGGTCACAGATACGCAGTATTTT
CASSPGLAVTDTQYF
>TRBV19|TRBJ1-1|-|TRBD1
TGTGCCAGTACACAGGGGTCCACTGAAGCTTTCTTT
CASTQGSTEAFF
>TRBV5-1|TRBJ1-1|-|-
TGCGCCAGCAGCGGGACAAGCATGAACACTGAAGCTTTCTTT
CASSGTSMNTEAFF
>TRBV7-9|TRBJ2-5|-|-
TGTGCCAGCAGCCCGCAGGGGTGGGAGACCCAGTACTTC
CASSPQGWETQYF
>TRBV19|TRBJ2-5|-|-
TGTGCCAGTAGTATTAGAGGGGGTGGAGAGACCCAGTACTTC
CASSIRGGGETQYF
>TRBV6-6|TRBJ1-6|few|-
TGTGCCAGCAGTTCCTCCTCGGTACGGTCACCCCTCCACTTT
CASSSSSVRSPLHF
>TRBV9|TRBJ2-3|-|-
TGTGCCAGCAGCGGACTACAAGTCTCCAACATCCAGTATTTT
CASSGLQVSNIQYF
>TRBV5-7|TRBJ2-3|-|TRBD2
TGTGCCAGCAGCGGCGCGGGGGGGTCCATTACGTATACGCAGTATTTT
CASSGAGGSITYTQYF
>TRBV5-8|TRBJ2-4|-|-
TGTGCCAGCAACCGCGGGCCGAGGGACATTCAGTACTTC
CASNRGPRDIQYF
>TRBV29-1|TRBJ2-5|-|-
TGCAGCGCCGAAACGCAGGGCGAGACCCAGTACTTC
CSAETQGETQYF
>TRBV18|TRBJ2-5|-|TRBD2
TGTGCCAGCTCACCTAGCGGGCCTTACCAAGAGACCCAGTACTTC
CASSPSGPYQETQYF
>TRBV14|TRBJ2-3|-|-
TGTGCCAGCAGCCCGTCCACAGATACGCAGTATTTT
CASSPSTDTQYF
>TRBV6-5|TRBJ1-1|-|-
TGTGCCAGCAGCCGGACAGTGAACACTGAAGCTTTCTTT
CASSRTVNTEAFF
>TRBV6-5|TRBJ2-1|-|TRBD2
TGTGCCAGCAGCCTCCGGGAGGTATGGTTCTTC
CASSLREVWFF
>TRBV28|TRBJ1-5|medium-sized|TRBD1
TGTGCCAGCAGTTATATAGGGGGCTATAGCAATCAGCCCCAGCATTTT
CASSYIGGYSNQPQHF
>TRBV6-1|TRBJ1-5|-|-
TGTGCCAGCAGTGAACACGGCCCGGGGCCCCAGCATTTT
CASSEHGPGPQHF